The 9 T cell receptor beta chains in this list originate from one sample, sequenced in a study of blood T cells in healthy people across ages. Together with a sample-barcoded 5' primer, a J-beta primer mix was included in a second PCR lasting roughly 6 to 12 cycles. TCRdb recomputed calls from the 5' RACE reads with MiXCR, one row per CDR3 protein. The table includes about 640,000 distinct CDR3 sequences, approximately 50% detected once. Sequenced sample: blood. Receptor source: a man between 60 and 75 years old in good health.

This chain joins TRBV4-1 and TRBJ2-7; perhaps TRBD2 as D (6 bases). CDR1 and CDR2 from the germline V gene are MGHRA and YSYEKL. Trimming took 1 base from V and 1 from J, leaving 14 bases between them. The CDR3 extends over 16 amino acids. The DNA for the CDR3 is TGCGCCAGCAGCCAAGTAGTGGGAGGCAGGTCCTACGAGCAGTACTTC. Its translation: CASSQVVGGRSYEQYF.

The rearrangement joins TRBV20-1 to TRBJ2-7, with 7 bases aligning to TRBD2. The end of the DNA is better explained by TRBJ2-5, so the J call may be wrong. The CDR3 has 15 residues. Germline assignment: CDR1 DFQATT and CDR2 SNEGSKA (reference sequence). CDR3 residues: CSARVPTWGGETQYF. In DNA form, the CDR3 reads TGCAGTGCTAGAGTACCAACTTGGGGGGGAGAGACCCAGTACTTC.

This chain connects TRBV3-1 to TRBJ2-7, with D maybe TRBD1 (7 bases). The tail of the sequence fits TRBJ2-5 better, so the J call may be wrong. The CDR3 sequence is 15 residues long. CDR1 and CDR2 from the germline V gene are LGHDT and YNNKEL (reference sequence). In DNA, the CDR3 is TGTGCCAGCAGCTCGACACAGGGGAGGTGGGAGACCCAGTACTTC. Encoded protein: CASSSTQGRWETQYF.

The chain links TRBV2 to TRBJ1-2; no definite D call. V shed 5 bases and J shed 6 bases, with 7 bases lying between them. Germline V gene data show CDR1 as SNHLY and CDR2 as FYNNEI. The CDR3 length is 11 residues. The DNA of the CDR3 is TGTGCCAGCAGTAAGCGGGATGGCTACACCTTC. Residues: CASSKRDGYTF. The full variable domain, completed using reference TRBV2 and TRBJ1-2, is EPEVTQTPSHQVTQMGQEVILRCVPISNHLYFYWYRQILGQKVEFLVSFYNNEISEKSEIFDDQFSVERPDGSNFTLKIRSTKLEDSAMYFCASSKRDGYTFGSGTRLTVV.

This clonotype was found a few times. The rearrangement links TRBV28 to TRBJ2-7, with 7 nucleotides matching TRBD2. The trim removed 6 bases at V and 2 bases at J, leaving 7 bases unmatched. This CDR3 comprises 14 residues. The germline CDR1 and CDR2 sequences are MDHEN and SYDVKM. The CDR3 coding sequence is TGTGCCAGCAGGGGGGGGACGGTGACCTACGAGCAGTACTTC. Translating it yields CASRGGTVTYEQYF.

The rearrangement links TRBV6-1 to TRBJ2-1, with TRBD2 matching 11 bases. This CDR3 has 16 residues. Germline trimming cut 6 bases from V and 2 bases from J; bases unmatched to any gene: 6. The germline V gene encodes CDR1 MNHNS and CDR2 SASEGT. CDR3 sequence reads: CASRGATSGTYNEQFF. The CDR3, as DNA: TGTGCCAGCAGAGGGGCGACTAGCGGGACCTACAATGAGCAGTTCTTC.

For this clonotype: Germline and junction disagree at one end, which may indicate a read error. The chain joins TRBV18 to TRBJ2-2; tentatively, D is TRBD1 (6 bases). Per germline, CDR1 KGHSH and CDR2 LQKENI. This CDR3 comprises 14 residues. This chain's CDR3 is CATSWGRDTGELFF. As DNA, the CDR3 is TGTGCCACCTCATGGGGGCGAGACACCGGGGAGCTGTTTTTT.

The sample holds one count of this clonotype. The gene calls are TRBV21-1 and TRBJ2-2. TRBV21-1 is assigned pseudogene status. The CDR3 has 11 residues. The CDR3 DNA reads TGTGCCAGCAGTCTGTCCGGGGGGCTGTTTTTT. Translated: CASSLSGGLFF.

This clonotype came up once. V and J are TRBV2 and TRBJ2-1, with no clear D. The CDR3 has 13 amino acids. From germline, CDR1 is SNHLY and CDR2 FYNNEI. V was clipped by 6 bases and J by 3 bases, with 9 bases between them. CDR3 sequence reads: CASRSRLYNEQFF. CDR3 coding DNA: TGTGCCAGCAGGTCCAGGCTCTACAATGAGCAGTTCTTC.